This TCR beta chain was captured by sequencing in a study of blood T cell repertoires in COVID-19. Study-wide background: The study drew acute and convalescent COVID-19 samples from the United States, Italy and Spain. Sources were T cells, B-cell-depleted T cells, or PBMCs; the material itself was cDNA or gDNA.

In the original workflow: Amplification of reference gene primers was used by the study to estimate nucleated cell counts. Profiled with immunoSEQ multiplex PCR; TCRdb holds only in-frame clones, not every one. V and J calls and clone size follow that table, whereas D and trimming were derived from the DNA. The sample shows some 180,000 clones, roughly 87% of them seen only once. Followed longitudinally, the Seattle patients had been enrolled during active infection. CDR1 is SGHRS and CDR2 is YFSETQ in the germline V gene. V was pared by 4 bases and J by 4 bases, with 10 bases between. This CDR3 has 13 residues.

The TCR was taken from a woman aged 55 to 70 with COVID-19, enrolled during active disease. Sequencing was done on a sample of peripheral blood. The rearrangement joins TRBV5-1 to TRBJ2-3; D is perhaps TRBD2 (6 bases). The CDR3 DNA sequence: TGCGCCAGCAGCGGGGGGACTTCAGATACGCAGTATTTT. This translates into CASSGGTSDTQYF. Full variable domain (outside the CDR3, taken from reference TRBV5-1 and TRBJ2-3): KAGVTQTPRYLIKTRGQQVTLSCSPISGHRSVSWYQQTPGQGLQFLFEYFSETQRNKGNFPGRFSGRQFSNSRSEMNVSTLELGDSALYLCASSGGTSDTQYFGPGTRLTVL.